The rows below give T cell receptor beta chains drawn from one sample of a study of blood T cell repertoires in COVID-19. Here immunoSEQ multiplex PCR was the method, and the copy in TCRdb shows in-frame clones only, minus some. The sample holds some 150,000 clones, approximately 85% seen once. Sequencing was performed on peripheral blood. These receptors all stem from a man aged 35 to 55 who had recovered from COVID-19. The CDR3 runs from the conserved cysteine through the conserved F or W. The order of the fields is D gene, clone size, V gene, J gene, CDR3 length, CDR3 protein. A D gene is named only where the DNA matches it firmly. Size tells how often a clone was seen (once, few, many) or the class of an expanded clone, and some rows leave it out.

.	.	TRBV7-2	TRBJ1-5	14	CASSLGRGYQPQHF
TRBD2	.	TRBV11-3	TRBJ2-7	14	CASSFGGDPYEQYF
.	.	TRBV28	TRBJ2-7	16	CASSWPQMSGSYEQYF
.	.	TRBV15	TRBJ2-2	16	CATSRDRGGDTGELFF
TRBD1	.	TRBV28	TRBJ1-5	14	CASQPRGGGQPQHF
.	.	TRBV14	TRBJ1-2	16	CASSQDLRSGTFGYTF
TRBD2	few	TRBV20-1	TRBJ2-2	16	CSASPLADSNTGELFF
.	many	TRBV27	TRBJ1-3	16	CASSPRSPYSGNTIYF
.	few	TRBV3-1/TRBV3-2	TRBJ2-1	13	CASSQFRGNEQFF
TRBD2	.	TRBV11-2	TRBJ2-7	16	CASSSYLSGLANEQYF
.	.	TRBV27	TRBJ2-7	14	CASRGASPSYEQYF
.	few	TRBV6-2/TRBV6-3	TRBJ1-2	13	CASSPQGNYGYTF
TRBD1	.	TRBV12-5	TRBJ1-5	14	CASGWTGDKKPQHF
TRBD2	.	TRBV20-1	TRBJ2-3	17	CSASVPSGNPVTDTQYF
.	.	TRBV19	TRBJ1-1	17	CASSNHRGSTRRTEAFF
.	.	TRBV3-1/TRBV3-2	TRBJ1-1	13	CASSQDRATEAFF
TRBD2	.	TRBV9	TRBJ2-3	16	CASSTGTGGSTDTQYF
TRBD1	few	TRBV6-5	TRBJ2-3	15	CASSYGQGYTDTQYF
.	.	TRBV11-2	TRBJ2-1	13	CASSFTREGLGFF
.	once	TRBV6-5	TRBJ1-1	13	CASSTSRGTEAFF
TRBD1	.	TRBV29-1	TRBJ1-2	15	CSVLPPQGPLGGYTF
.	.	TRBV10-3	TRBJ1-2	13	CAIRTQENYGYTF
TRBD2	.	TRBV7-2	TRBJ2-1	15	CASSLSGGAHNEQFF
.	few	TRBV21-1	TRBJ1-5	11	CASRANQPQHF
.	many	TRBV4-1	TRBJ1-2	13	CASSQVLSYGYTF
TRBD2	.	TRBV19	TRBJ2-1	15	CASKEKREVSNEQFF
.	.	TRBV6-5	TRBJ1-1	15	CAIRRRGSSDTEAFF
TRBD1	few	TRBV30	TRBJ1-2	13	CAWNPGQGYGYTF
.	.	TRBV7-9	TRBJ2-2	14	CASSLAGQYGELFF
TRBD1	.	TRBV28	TRBJ1-2	13	CASSLGTVYGYIF
.	.	TRBV15	TRBJ1-2	14	CATSKGPGSYGYTF
TRBD1	.	TRBV5-3	TRBJ2-2	19	CARSFRGQGAQNGTGELFF
TRBD1	.	TRBV19	TRBJ2-3	15	CASSRYRGTADTQYF
.	.	TRBV18	TRBJ1-6	12	CASSLSYSPLHF
TRBD1	.	TRBV6-5	TRBJ1-2	14	CASSYSTGIDGYTF
TRBD2	.	TRBV27	TRBJ2-3	15	CASSLDPASGKKQYF
.	.	TRBV10-3	TRBJ1-3	14	CAISLGEQGNTIYF
TRBD2	.	TRBV2	TRBJ2-5	15	CASSEAPGGWETQYF
TRBD1	.	TRBV4-3	TRBJ1-2	14	CASSQGTGAHGYTF
.	.	TRBV27	TRBJ2-7	12	CASSLWGDEQYF
TRBD1	.	TRBV25-1	TRBJ2-4	15	CASSDRGQGTNIQYF
.	.	TRBV9	TRBJ1-5	15	CASSPFGGSNQPQHF